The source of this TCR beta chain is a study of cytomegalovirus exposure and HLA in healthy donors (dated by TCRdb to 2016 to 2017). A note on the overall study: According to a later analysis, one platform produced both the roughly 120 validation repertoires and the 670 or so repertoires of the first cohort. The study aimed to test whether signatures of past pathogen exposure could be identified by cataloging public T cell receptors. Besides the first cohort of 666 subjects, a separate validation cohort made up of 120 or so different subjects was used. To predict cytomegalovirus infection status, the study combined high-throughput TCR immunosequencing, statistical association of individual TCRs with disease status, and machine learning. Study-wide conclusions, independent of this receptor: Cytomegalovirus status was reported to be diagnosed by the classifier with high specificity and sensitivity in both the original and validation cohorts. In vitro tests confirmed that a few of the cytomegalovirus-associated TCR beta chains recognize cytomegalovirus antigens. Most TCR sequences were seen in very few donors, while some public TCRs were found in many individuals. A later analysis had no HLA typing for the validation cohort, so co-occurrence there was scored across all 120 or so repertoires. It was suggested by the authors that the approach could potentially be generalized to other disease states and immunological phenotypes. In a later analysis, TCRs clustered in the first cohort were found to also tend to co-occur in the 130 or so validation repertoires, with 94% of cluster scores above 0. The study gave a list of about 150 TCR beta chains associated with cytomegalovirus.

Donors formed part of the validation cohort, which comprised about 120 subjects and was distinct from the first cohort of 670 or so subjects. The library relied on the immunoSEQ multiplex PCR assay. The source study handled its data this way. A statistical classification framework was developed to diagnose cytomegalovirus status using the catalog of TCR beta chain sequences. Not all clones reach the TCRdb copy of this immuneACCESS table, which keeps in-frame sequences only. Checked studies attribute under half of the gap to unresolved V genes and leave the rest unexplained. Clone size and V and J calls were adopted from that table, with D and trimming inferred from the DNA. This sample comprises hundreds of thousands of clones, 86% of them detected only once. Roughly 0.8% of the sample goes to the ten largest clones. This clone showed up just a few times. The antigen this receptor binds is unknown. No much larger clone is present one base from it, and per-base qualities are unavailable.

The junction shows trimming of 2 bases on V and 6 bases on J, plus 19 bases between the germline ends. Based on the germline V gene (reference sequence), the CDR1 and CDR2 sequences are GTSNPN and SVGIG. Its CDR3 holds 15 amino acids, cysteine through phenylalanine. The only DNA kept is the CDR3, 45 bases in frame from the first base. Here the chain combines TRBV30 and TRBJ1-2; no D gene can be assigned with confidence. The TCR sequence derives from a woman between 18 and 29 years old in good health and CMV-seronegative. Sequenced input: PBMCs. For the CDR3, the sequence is CAWSYSGWGDNGYTF. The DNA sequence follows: TGTGCCTGGAGTTACTCGGGATGGGGTGATAATGGCTACACCTTC.